One sample yielded the 6 T cell receptor beta chains listed below, sequenced in a study of persistence of HIV-infected CD4 T cells (dated by TCRdb to the early 2020s). Their recognized antigens are unknown. The immunoSEQ hsTCRB assay version 4, run in survey mode, was used to sequence TCRbeta repertoires from genomic DNA. The table comes from immuneACCESS by way of TCRdb, which keeps in-frame sequences with V and J called. Part of the clones is missing from these tables; in studies checked, under half for an unresolved V gene and the rest for unknown reasons. This sample lists approximately 36,000 clones; over 75% were detected once. Clones ranked in the top ten supply roughly 5.6% of the sample. The treatment or condition label corresponds to: suppressive antiretroviral therapy. A pool of overlapping 15-mer peptides from HIV-1 Gag, at around 1 ug per peptide per mL, was used to stimulate the cells. Memory populations depleted of antigen-responding cells were obtained by sorting nonresponding CD40L-negative CD69-negative CD45RO-high memory CD4+ T cells.

Sequenced material: cultured CD4+ T cells from PBMCs, taken from a patient who received antiretroviral therapy. Sample cell subset or site, as interpreted from the label and publication: CD40L-CD69- CD45RO-high memory CD4 T cells not responding to Gag peptides. The receptors come from an adult with HIV. The donor label of this sample is uncertain.

This chain connects TRBV24-1 to TRBJ2-1, with 9 bases identical to TRBD1. Germline lookup yields CDR1 KGHDR and CDR2 SFDVKD. The length of the CDR3 is 15 residues. The V segment lost 3 bases and the J segment 8 bases; nucleotides outside the gene matches: 7. The CDR3 sequence is CATSDPGQGSHEQFF. The CDR3 DNA is TGTGCCACCAGTGATCCCGGACAGGGGTCCCATGAGCAGTTCTTC.

The chain links TRBV4-1 to TRBJ1-1; 7 bases match TRBD1. The CDR3 extends over 18 amino acids. J gave up 0 bases and V 1 base, and 11 bases lay outside the gene matches. Per germline, CDR1 MGHRA and CDR2 YSYEKL. DNA of the CDR3: TGCGCCAGCAGCCAAGGGAGAGGGGGCCCCACCATGAACACTGAAGCTTTCTTT. This codes for CASSQGRGGPTMNTEAFF.

This clone was seen a few times. This sequence joins TRBV28 and TRBJ1-1; a weak D match, TRBD1 (6 bases). The germline V gene encodes CDR1 MDHEN and CDR2 SYDVKM. The V end lost 5 bases, the J end lost 8 bases, and 15 bases lay between the germline ends. This CDR3 spans 13 amino acids. CDR3 amino acids: CASSGQQHLEAFF. CDR3 bases: TGTGCCAGCAGTGGACAGCAGCACCTAGAAGCTTTCTTT.

V is TRBV7-9 and J is TRBJ1-5; D gene unclear. With 1 base removed from V and 5 bases from J, the gap between germline ends came to 6 bases. Germline V gene lookup returns CDR1 SEHNR and CDR2 FQNEAQ (reference sequence). The CDR3 consists of 13 residues. In DNA, the CDR3 is TGTGCCAGCAGCTTAGATATGGATCAGCCCCAGCATTTT. This encodes CASSLDMDQPQHF.

The rearrangement joins TRBV6-5 to TRBJ2-7; 10 bases are a match to TRBD1. The CDR3 has 15 amino acids. Germline CDR1 reads MNHEY; CDR2 reads SVGAGI. The V gene end was trimmed by 5 bases and the J gene end by 5 bases; junction bases not matched to a gene: 9. Written as DNA, the CDR3 is TGTGCCAGCAGTCGACAGGGGGCAGGCAGTCACGAGCAGTACTTC. This codes for CASSRQGAGSHEQYF.

The genes are TRBV6-5 and TRBJ2-7; 8 positions match TRBD1. The CDR3 has 15 residues. CDR1 MNHEY and CDR2 SVGAGI come from the germline V gene. V trimming: 6 bases; J trimming: 2 bases; junction bases outside the gene matches: 9. CDR3 DNA: TGTGCCAGCAGGCCCGGACAGGGCGGAACCTACGAGCAGTACTTC. It is translated as CASRPGQGGTYEQYF.